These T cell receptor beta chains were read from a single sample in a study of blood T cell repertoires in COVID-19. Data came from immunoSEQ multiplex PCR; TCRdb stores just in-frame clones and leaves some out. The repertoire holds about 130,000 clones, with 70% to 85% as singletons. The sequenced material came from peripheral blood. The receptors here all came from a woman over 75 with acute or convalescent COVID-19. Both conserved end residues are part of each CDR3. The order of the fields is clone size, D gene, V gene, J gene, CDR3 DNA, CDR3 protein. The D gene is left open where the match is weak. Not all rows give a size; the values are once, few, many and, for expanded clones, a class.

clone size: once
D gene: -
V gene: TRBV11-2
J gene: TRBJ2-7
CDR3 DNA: TGTGCCAGCAGCTTAGCGGAGGGCTACGAGCAGTACTTC
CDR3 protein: CASSLAEGYEQYF

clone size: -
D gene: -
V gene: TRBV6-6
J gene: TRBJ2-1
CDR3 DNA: TGTGCCAGCAGTTACTCTCCGGGGAGCCACAATGAGCAGTTCTTC
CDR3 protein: CASSYSPGSHNEQFF

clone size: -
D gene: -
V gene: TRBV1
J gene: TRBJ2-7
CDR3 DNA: TGCACCAGCAGCCCCCCGGGACTAGCGGGAGGATCGTACGAGCAGTACTTC
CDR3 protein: CTSSPPGLAGGSYEQYF

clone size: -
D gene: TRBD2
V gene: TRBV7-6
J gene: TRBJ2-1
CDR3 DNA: TGTGCCAGCAGCCTAGGACTAGCGGGTAGCTCCTACAATGAGCAGTTCTTC
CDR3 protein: CASSLGLAGSSYNEQFF

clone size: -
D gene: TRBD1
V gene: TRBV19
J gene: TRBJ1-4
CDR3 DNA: TGTGCCAGTAGCGGGACAGGGGGATTCGAAAAACTGTTTTTT
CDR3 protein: CASSGTGGFEKLFF

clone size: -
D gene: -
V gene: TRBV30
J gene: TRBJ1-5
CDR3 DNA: TGTGCCTGGAGTGTAAGGGGGAATCAGCCCCAGCATTTT
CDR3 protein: CAWSVRGNQPQHF

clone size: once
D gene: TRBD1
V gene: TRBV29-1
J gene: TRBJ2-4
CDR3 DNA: TGCAGCACCCGGGACAGCAAAAACATTCAGTACTTC
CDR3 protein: CSTRDSKNIQYF

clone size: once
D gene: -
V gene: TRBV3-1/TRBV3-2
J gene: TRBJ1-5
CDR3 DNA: TGTGCCAGCAGCCATAGGGGGAGCAATCAGCCCCAGCATTTT
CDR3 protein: CASSHRGSNQPQHF

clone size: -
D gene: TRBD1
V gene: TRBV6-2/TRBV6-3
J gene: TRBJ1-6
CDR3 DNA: TGTGCCAGCAGTTATGGCAGGGGGTCGGTTTCACCCCTCCACTTT
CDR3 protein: CASSYGRGSVSPLHF

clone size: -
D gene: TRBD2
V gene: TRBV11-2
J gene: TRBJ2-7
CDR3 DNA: TGTGCCAGCAGCCCCCGACGGGGTAGCGGGAGTGGCGAGCAGTACTTC
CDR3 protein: CASSPRRGSGSGEQYF

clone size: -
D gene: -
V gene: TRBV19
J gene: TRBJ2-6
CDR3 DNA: TGTGCCAGTAGTGGGGGGGCCGGGGCCAACGTCCTGACTTTC
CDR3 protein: CASSGGAGANVLTF

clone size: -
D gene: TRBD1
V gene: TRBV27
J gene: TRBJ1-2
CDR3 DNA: TGTGCCAGCAGTTTGGGACAGGGAGCCGGCTACACCTTC
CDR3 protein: CASSLGQGAGYTF

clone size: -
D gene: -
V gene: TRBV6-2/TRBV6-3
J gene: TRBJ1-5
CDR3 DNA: TGTGCCAGCAGTGGCAGGGGCAATCAGCCCCAGCATTTT
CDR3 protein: CASSGRGNQPQHF

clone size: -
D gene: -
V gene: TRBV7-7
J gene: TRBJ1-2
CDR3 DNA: TGTGCTAGCAGCCCCATGCGGGAGAACTATGGCTACACCTTC
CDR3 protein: CASSPMRENYGYTF

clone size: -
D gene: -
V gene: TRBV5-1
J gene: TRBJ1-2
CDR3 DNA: TGCGCCAGCAGCTTGGGACAAGGCAGGGGCCGGGGTTATGGCTACACCTTC
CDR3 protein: CASSLGQGRGRGYGYTF

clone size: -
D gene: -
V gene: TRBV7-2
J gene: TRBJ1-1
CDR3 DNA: TGTGCCAGCAGCTTAGAGGGGTGGAACACTGAAGCTTTCTTT
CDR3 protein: CASSLEGWNTEAFF

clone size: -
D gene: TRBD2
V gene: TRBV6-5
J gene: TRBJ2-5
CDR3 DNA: TGTGCCAGCAGTTCCCCGACTAGCGGGGGGATTGAGACCCAGTACTTC
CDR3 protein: CASSSPTSGGIETQYF

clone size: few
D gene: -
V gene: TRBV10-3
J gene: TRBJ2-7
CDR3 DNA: TGTGCCATCAGTGAACTGGGCCTCTACGAGCAGTACTTC
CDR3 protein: CAISELGLYEQYF

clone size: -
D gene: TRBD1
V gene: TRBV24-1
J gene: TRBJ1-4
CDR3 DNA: TGTGCCACCAGTGATTGCTCGGGACAGGGCTGCGAAAAACTGTTTTTT
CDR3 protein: CATSDCSGQGCEKLFF

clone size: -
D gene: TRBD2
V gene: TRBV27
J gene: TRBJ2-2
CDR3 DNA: TGTGCCAGCAGTCCCCGTGGGGTAGCGGGGCGCCGCACCGGGGAGCTGTTTTTT
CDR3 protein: CASSPRGVAGRRTGELFF

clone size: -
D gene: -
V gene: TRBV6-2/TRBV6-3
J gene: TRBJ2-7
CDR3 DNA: TGTGCCAGCAGTTACTCGAATGGGGGGAGAAGGGACGAGCAGTACTTC
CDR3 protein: CASSYSNGGRRDEQYF

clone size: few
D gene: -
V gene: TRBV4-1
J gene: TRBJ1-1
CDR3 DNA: TGCGCCAGCAGCCAAGATCCGGGGGTTAACACTGAAGCTTTCTTT
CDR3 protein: CASSQDPGVNTEAFF

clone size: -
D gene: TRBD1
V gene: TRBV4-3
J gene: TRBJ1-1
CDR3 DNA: TGCGCCAGCAGCCAAGAACCAGGGGGATCGGCTTTCTTT
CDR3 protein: CASSQEPGGSAFF

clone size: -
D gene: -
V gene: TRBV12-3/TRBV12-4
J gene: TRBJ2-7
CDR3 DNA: TGTGCCAGCAGCCCAGGGGACGAGCAGTACTTC
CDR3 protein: CASSPGDEQYF

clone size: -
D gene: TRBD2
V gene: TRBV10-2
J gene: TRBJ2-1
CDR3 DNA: TGCGCCAGCCGGAACCCCGGACTAGCCGATCGTGAGCAGTTCTTC
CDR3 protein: CASRNPGLADREQFF

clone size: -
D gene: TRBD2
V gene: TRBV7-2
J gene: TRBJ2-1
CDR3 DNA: TGTGCCAGCAGCTTAGGAGGTAGCGGGGGCAATGAGCAGTTCTTC
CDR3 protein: CASSLGGSGGNEQFF

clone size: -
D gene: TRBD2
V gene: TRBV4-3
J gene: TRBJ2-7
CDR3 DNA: TGCGCCAGCAGCCAATTTACTAGCGATGCCTCCTACGAGCAGTACTTC
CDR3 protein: CASSQFTSDASYEQYF

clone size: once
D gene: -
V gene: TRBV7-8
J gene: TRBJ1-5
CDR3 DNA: TGTGCCAGCAGCTTAGTTGCAGAGGTTTCTCAGCCCCAGCATTTT
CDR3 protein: CASSLVAEVSQPQHF

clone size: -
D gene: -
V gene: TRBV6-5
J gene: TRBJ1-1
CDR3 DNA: TGTGCCAGCAGCCTACGGGTTGGGACTGAAGCTTTCTTT
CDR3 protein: CASSLRVGTEAFF